Given below is one TCR beta chain in context. A modified ARM-PCR protocol with three rounds of nested PCR amplified TCRbeta. Via MiXCR, TCRdb re-called the multiplex PCR reads, giving one row per CDR3 protein. Of 60,000 to 85,000 distinct CDR3 sequences in the sample, 80% were seen once. RNA was extracted from bulk tissue without any cell sorting. Losses at the gene ends were 8 bases for V and 2 bases for J; bases not matched to a gene: 6. The CDR3 spans 14 residues. The germline gives CDR1 SGHAT, CDR2 FQNNGV. The data were taken from a study of tumor and adjacent non-tumor tissue in lung cancer. The sequencing sample was made of lung tumor tissue. The clonotype originates from a woman aged 50 to 65 with non-small cell lung cancer. The V call is TRBV11-2, the J call TRBJ2-7; 10 nucleotides line up with TRBD1. The CDR3 sequence is CASFGTGVTYEQYF. The CDR3 DNA sequence: TGTGCCAGCTTCGGGACAGGGGTTACCTACGAGCAGTACTTC.